The clone carrying this T cell receptor (beta chain) was detected a few times. The sample belongs to a study of chemoradiotherapy in HPV16-positive cancers. Profiling relied on immunoSEQ multiplex PCR, and the TCRdb table lists in-frame clones only, not all of them. This table holds 4,000 to 5,000 clones, about four fifths found once. Germline CDR1 is MNHEY and CDR2 is SVGAGI. CDR3 length equals 15 residues. V shed 2 bases and J shed 4 bases, with 12 bases lying between them. Specimen: tumor tissue, collected from a patient who underwent chemoradiotherapy. V gene TRBV6-5 combines with J gene TRBJ1-3, with a tentative D call TRBD1 (6 bases). This clonotype originated in a human donor with HPV-associated anogenital cancer. The CDR3 loop is CASSYGSGAGNTIYF. In nucleotides, the CDR3 is TGTGCCAGCAGTTACGGCTCGGGGGCGGGAAACACCATATATTTT.